This T cell receptor beta chain was identified in a study of technical replicates of blood from a few donors. From germline, CDR1 is LGHNA and CDR2 YNFKEQ. The germline V and J ends were trimmed by 1 base and 2 bases, with 12 bases remaining between them. The CDR3 runs 16 residues. Method: immunoSEQ multiplex PCR; TCRdb's copy keeps in-frame clones and lacks some. The sample shows about 75,000 clones, around 97% of them seen only once. The receptor's source is a human donor in good health. V is TRBV4-2 and J is TRBJ1-5; D gene ambiguous. The sequenced sample was T cells isolated from PBMCs. Here the CDR3 reads CASSQGLGTGNQPQHF. As DNA, the CDR3 is TGTGCCAGCAGCCAAGGTTTAGGTACAGGCAATCAGCCCCAGCATTTT.